The 23 T cell receptor beta chains presented below share a single source sample, sequenced in a study of cytomegalovirus exposure and HLA in healthy donors. PCR used 60 Vbeta primers and 13 Jbeta primers. Sequenced by immunoSEQ multiplex PCR; TCRdb stores in-frame clones only, minus some. This sample's table has around 210,000 clones. Sequencing was done on a sample of PBMCs. The receptors were sampled from a girl aged 2 to 9 in good health and CMV-seropositive.

CDR3 nucleotide sequence: TGTGCCAGTCGCTCCACAGGGGGCACTGAAGCTTTCTTT. Residues: CASRSTGGTEAFF. V is TRBV9 and J is TRBJ1-1, with 8 positions matching TRBD1. In germline, CDR1 is SGDLS, CDR2 YYNGEE. The CDR3 contains 13 residues. Trimming removed 8 bases from V and 4 bases from J; junction bases left unmatched: 7.

This rearrangement joins TRBV2 to TRBJ1-1, with D hard to call. Between the trimmed V and J ends, which lost 5 bases and 5 bases, there was a span of 12 bases. This CDR3 comprises 13 residues. Germline loops: CDR1 SNHLY, CDR2 FYNNEI. CDR3 coding DNA: TGTGCCAGCAGTCCAAGGAGGATTACTGAAGCTTTCTTT. Its translation: CASSPRRITEAFF.

V is TRBV28 and J is TRBJ2-5, with TRBD2 identical over 7 bases. Germline V CDR1 and CDR2: MDHEN, SYDVKM. The CDR3 spans 16 residues. Germline trimming cut 6 bases from V and 0 bases from J; bases unmatched to any gene: 10. CDR3 DNA sequence: TGTGCCAGCAGCCCCGCGGGAGCTCAGTACCAAGAGACCCAGTACTTC. It translates to CASSPAGAQYQETQYF.

The chain uses TRBV28 and TRBJ2-3; D perhaps matches TRBD2 (5 bases). The CDR3 runs to 14 residues. Trimming cost V 8 bases and J 4 bases, with 16 bases left between them. Germline V gene data show CDR1 as MDHEN and CDR2 as SYDVKM. The DNA of the CDR3 is TGTGCCAGCGGGAGAGATTCGGCGGCAGATACGCAGTATTTT. This translates into CASGRDSAADTQYF.

This chain joins TRBV12-5 and TRBJ1-1; TRBD1 agrees at 8 bases. The CDR3 totals 15 residues. CDR1 and CDR2 (germline): LGHNT, FRNRAP. The J segment lost 3 bases and the V segment lost 6 bases, leaving 9 bases of the junction unmatched. The CDR3 loop is CASGDRVGSDTEAFF. CDR3 coding DNA: TGTGCTAGTGGGGACAGGGTCGGCTCTGACACTGAAGCTTTCTTT.

The V and J genes are TRBV10-1 and TRBJ2-3, with D possibly TRBD2 on 6 matching bases. Germline CDR1 is WNHNN and CDR2 is SYGVQD (reference sequence). The ends were cut back, 6 bases at V and 0 bases at J, with 10 bases in the middle. The CDR3 runs 14 residues. The CDR3 spells CASSPGGSTDTQYF. CDR3 bases: TGCGCCAGCAGCCCCGGGGGTAGCACAGATACGCAGTATTTT.

The V call is TRBV18, the J call TRBJ1-1; possible D gene TRBD1, 5 bases. The CDR3 loop spans 13 amino acids. Per germline, CDR1 KGHSH and CDR2 LQKENI. V was cut by 6 bases and J by 7 bases, with 15 bases left in between. This CDR3 reads CASSTWGVIEAFF. CDR3 nucleotides: TGTGCCAGCTCTACCTGGGGGGTGATTGAAGCTTTCTTT.

The chain combines TRBV6-1 with TRBJ2-7; 7 nucleotides align to TRBD1. From germline, CDR1 is MNHNS and CDR2 SASEGT. V lost 5 bases to trimming and J lost 2 bases; unmatched junction nucleotides: 6. The CDR3 loop spans 14 amino acids. The CDR3 here is CASSTRTGAYEQYF. DNA for the CDR3: TGTGCCAGCAGTACACGGACAGGCGCCTACGAGCAGTACTTC.

V and J are TRBV25-1 and TRBJ2-1; 7 bases fit TRBD1. This CDR3 is 14 amino acids long. In germline, CDR1 is MGHDK, CDR2 SYGVNS. V shed 4 bases, J shed 9 bases, and the junction held 9 bases outside the gene matches. CDR3 nucleotides: TGTGCCAGCAGTGGAACCGGGACAGTAATTGAGCAGTTCTTC. Translating gives CASSGTGTVIEQFF.

The chain has TRBV19 and TRBJ1-2; no clear D gene. There are 14 residues in the CDR3. Looked up from germline, CDR1 is LNHDA and CDR2 is SQIVND (reference sequence). V lost 1 base, J lost 4 bases, and 10 bases lay in between. CDR3 coding DNA: TGTGCCAGTAGTATAGGCGGGGATGTCTATGGCTACACCTTC. This translates into CASSIGGDVYGYTF.

The chain carries TRBV9 and TRBJ2-1; perhaps TRBD2 as D (6 bases). Germline loops: CDR1 SGDLS, CDR2 YYNGEE. The CDR3 has 16 residues. V lost 0 bases, J lost 4 bases, and 14 bases lay in between. CDR3 coding DNA: TGTGCCAGCAGCGTAGTAACGGGAGAACCGTACAATGAGCAGTTCTTC. Protein: CASSVVTGEPYNEQFF.

The genes are TRBV5-6 and TRBJ2-6, with 9 bases matching TRBD1. The CDR3 has 14 amino acids. V lost 2 bases and J lost 8; bases outside the gene matches: 2. Germline V CDR1 and CDR2: SGHDT, YYEEEE. The CDR3 region has the DNA TGTGCCAGCAGCTTAGGACAGGGGACCAACGTCCTGACTTTC. Residues: CASSLGQGTNVLTF.

The CDR3 DNA sequence: TGCGCCAGCAGCTTACAGGGGGACTACGAGCAGTACTTC. Its translation is CASSLQGDYEQYF. The chain couples TRBV5-1 to TRBJ2-7, with TRBD1 identical over 8 bases. The CDR3 sequence is 13 residues long. CDR1 is SGHRS and CDR2 is YFSETQ in the germline V gene. V shed 2 bases, J shed 3 bases, and the junction held 1 base outside the gene matches.

The rearrangement links TRBV28 to TRBJ1-2; maybe TRBD1 (5 bases). The germline CDR1 and CDR2 sequences are MDHEN and SYDVKM. The CDR3 totals 14 residues. The V and J ends lost 5 bases and 7 bases respectively, with 17 bases between them. This CDR3 reads CASSPQQESGGYTF. The CDR3 nucleotides read TGTGCCAGCAGTCCTCAACAGGAATCGGGTGGCTACACCTTC.

The V and J genes are TRBV19 and TRBJ2-6; 10 bases are shared with TRBD2. Germline V CDR1 and CDR2: LNHDA, SQIVND (reference sequence). This CDR3 contains 18 residues. J was trimmed by 0 bases and V by 4 bases; bases with no gene match: 6. CDR3 amino acids: CASSTSGLAISGANVLTF. The CDR3 DNA sequence: TGTGCCAGTAGTACGTCGGGACTAGCGATCTCTGGGGCCAACGTCCTGACTTTC.

This chain uses TRBV5-4 with TRBJ1-5, with D unresolved. The germline CDR1 and CDR2 sequences are SGHNT and YYREEE (reference sequence). V lost 1 base and J 2 bases, leaving 7 bases between the germline ends. The CDR3 loop spans 14 amino acids. The CDR3 bases are TGTGCCAGCAGCTTGACCGGGGGCAATCAGCCCCAGCATTTT. Translating it yields CASSLTGGNQPQHF.

The chain recombines TRBV19 with TRBJ2-5; 14 nucleotides align to TRBD2. This CDR3 spans 17 amino acids. Unmatched junction bases numbered 12, after V lost 7 bases and J lost 5 bases. Germline assignment: CDR1 LNHDA and CDR2 SQIVND (reference sequence). The CDR3 is CASTPRTSGRPGETQYF. The CDR3, as DNA: TGTGCCAGTACCCCCCGGACTAGCGGGAGGCCGGGGGAGACCCAGTACTTC.

The V and J genes are TRBV5-4 and TRBJ1-2; 7 nucleotides match TRBD1. The CDR3 has 14 amino acids. Germline CDR1 SGHNT, CDR2 YYREEE (reference sequence). Unmatched junction bases numbered 2, after V lost 3 bases and J lost 0 bases. The CDR3 reads CASSSRGANYGYTF. CDR3 DNA: TGTGCCAGCAGCTCCAGGGGGGCTAACTATGGCTACACCTTC.

The V and J genes are TRBV7-2 and TRBJ2-3; 11 nucleotides agree with TRBD2. Germline CDR1 is SGHTA and CDR2 is FQGNSA. V lost 1 base to trimming and J lost 1 base; unmatched junction nucleotides: 7. CDR3 length: 18 residues. The CDR3 sequence: CASSLGGSGRAGTDTQYF. The CDR3 nucleotides are TGTGCCAGCAGCTTAGGGGGTAGCGGGAGGGCTGGCACAGATACGCAGTATTTT.

V and J are TRBV29-1 and TRBJ2-5; 9 bases are a match to TRBD2. This CDR3 region has 15 residues. The germline CDR1 and CDR2 sequences are SQVTM and ANQGSEA. J lost 1 base, V lost 3 bases, and 6 bases had no gene match. In DNA, the CDR3 is TGCAGCGTTGATGGCCCGACTAGCGGCCAAGAGACCCAGTACTTC. Translated, it gives CSVDGPTSGQETQYF. Together with reference TRBV29-1 and TRBJ2-5, the CDR3 gives the full variable domain: SAVISQKPSRDICQRGTSLTIQCQVDSQVTMMFWYRQQPGQSLTLIATANQGSEATYESGFVIDKFPISRPNLTFSTLTVSNMSPEDSSIYLCSVDGPTSGQETQYFGPGTRLLVL.

This chain joins TRBV5-1 and TRBJ1-2; TRBD1 is a possible D gene (6 bases). Germline values: CDR1 SGHRS, CDR2 YFSETQ. The V end was cut by 8 bases, the J end by 4 bases, with 12 bases between. CDR3 length: 12 amino acids. For the CDR3, the DNA is TGCGCCAGTTCGTCGGACAGCTATGGCTACACCTTC. Encoded protein: CASSSDSYGYTF.

The J gene is TRBJ2-4, the V gene TRBV5-6, with a possible D match to TRBD2 (5 bases). CDR1 and CDR2 (germline): SGHDT, YYEEEE. V was cut by 6 bases and J by 3 bases, with 19 bases left in between. The CDR3 contains 16 residues. CDR3 sequence: CASINTGIEGKNIQYF. The CDR3 nucleotides read TGTGCCAGCATAAACACGGGAATTGAGGGCAAAAACATTCAGTACTTC.

The chain links TRBV28 to TRBJ1-1, with 9 bases identical to TRBD1. This CDR3 is 15 amino acids long. The V gene's germline CDR1 is MDHEN and CDR2 SYDVKM. V dropped 6 bases and J dropped 6; count of bases not matched to a gene: 11. The CDR3 spells CASRPPQGAYAEAFF. The DNA for the CDR3 is TGTGCCAGCAGACCCCCACAGGGGGCTTACGCTGAAGCTTTCTTT.